This TCR beta chain was captured by sequencing in a study of T cell responses to AZD1222 COVID-19 vaccine. TCRdb keeps only in-frame clones here, not all; method: immunoSEQ multiplex PCR. Of approximately 120,000 clones in the sample, about nine tenths were seen once. Remarks on this clone: Its specificity is unknown.

Notes on the study in general: There were mostly white British donors and more females than males, and clonal diversity was possibly underestimated. Increased Spike-specific TCR breadth and depth were observed after two AZD1222 doses. Across the whole spike, CD4 TCRs peaked at regions 160-218 and 743-854.

Sequenced material: peripheral blood, taken on day 0 of AZD1222 vaccination. The sequence came from an adult in good health.

The CDR3 sequence is CASSPDRGYGYGYTF. The DNA for the CDR3 is TGTGCCAGCAGTCCGGACAGGGGATATGGCTATGGCTACACCTTC. This chain connects TRBV11-2 to TRBJ1-2; 9 nucleotides line up with TRBD1. Germline CDR1 is SGHAT and CDR2 is FQNNGV. The trim removed 6 bases at V and 4 bases at J, leaving 9 bases unmatched. This CDR3 is 15 amino acids long.